This T cell receptor (beta chain) appears in the sequencing data of a study of human T cells and chemical hapten exposure. By sample share, this clonotype is medium-sized (0.01 to 0.1%). TCRdb recomputed calls from the RACE reads with MiXCR, one row per CDR3 protein. The sample contains 11,000 to 15,000 distinct CDR3 sequences, roughly 17% of which appear only once. Time point meaning: patch test 1, 2 weeks after DPC sensitization. Treatment specified: therapeutic diphenylcyclopropenone sensitization with weekly scalp DPC. Sequenced here: whole blood, sampled in connection with sensitization to the hapten diphenylcyclopropenone (DPC). The source is a woman aged 25 to 39 with alopecia areata. Some clones in this sample may be carry-over from other donors' samples.

CDR3 protein: CSARRGSVTGELFF. The CDR3 nucleotides are TGCAGTGCTAGACGTGGATCAGTCACCGGGGAGCTGTTTTTT. This chain joins TRBV20-1 and TRBJ2-2; D is undetermined. The V and J ends lost 2 bases and 4 bases respectively, with 11 bases between them. Germline CDR1 and CDR2: DFQATT and SNEGSKA (reference sequence). CDR3 length equals 14 residues.